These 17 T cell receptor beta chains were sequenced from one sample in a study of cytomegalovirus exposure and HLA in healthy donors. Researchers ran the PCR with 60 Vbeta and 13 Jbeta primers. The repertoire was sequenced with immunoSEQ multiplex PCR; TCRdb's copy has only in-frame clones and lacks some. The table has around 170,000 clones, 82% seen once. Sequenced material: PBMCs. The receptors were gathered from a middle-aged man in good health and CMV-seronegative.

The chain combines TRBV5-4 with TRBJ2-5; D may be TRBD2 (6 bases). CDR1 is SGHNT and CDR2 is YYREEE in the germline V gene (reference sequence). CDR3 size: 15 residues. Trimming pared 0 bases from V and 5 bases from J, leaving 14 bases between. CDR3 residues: CASSLGTGVRETQYF. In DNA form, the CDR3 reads TGTGCCAGCAGCTTGGGGACGGGGGTGCGGGAGACCCAGTACTTC.

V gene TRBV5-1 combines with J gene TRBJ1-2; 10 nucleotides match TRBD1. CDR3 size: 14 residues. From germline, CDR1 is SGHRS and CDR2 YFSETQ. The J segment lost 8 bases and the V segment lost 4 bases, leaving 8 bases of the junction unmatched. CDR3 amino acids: CASSIGTGAVGYTF. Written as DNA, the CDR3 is TGCGCCAGCAGCATAGGGACAGGGGCGGTCGGCTACACCTTC.

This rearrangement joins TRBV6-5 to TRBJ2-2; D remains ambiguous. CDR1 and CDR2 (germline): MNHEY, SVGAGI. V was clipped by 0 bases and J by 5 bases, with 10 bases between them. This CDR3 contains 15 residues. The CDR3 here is CASSYSTAKTGELFF. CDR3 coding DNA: TGTGCCAGCAGTTACTCAACAGCTAAGACCGGGGAGCTGTTTTTT.

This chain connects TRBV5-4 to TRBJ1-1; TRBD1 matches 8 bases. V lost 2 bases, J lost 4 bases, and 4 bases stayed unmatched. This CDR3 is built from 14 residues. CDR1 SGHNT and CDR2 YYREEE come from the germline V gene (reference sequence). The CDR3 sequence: CASSFDRGGTEAFF. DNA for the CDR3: TGTGCCAGCAGCTTCGACAGGGGAGGCACTGAAGCTTTCTTT.

CDR3: CASSRIAGGTDTQYF. The CDR3 DNA reads TGTGCCAGCAGCCGAATAGCGGGGGGGACAGATACGCAGTATTTT. The chain recombines TRBV4-2 with TRBJ2-3, with 11 nucleotides matching TRBD2. The CDR3 contains 15 residues. With 4 bases clipped from V and 3 bases from J, the junction kept 3 bases outside the gene matches. CDR1 is LGHNA, CDR2 YNFKEQ, per germline.

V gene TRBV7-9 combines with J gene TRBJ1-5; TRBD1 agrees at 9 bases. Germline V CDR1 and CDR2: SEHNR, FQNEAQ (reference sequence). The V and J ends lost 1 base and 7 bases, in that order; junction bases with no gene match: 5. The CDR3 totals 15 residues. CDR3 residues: CASSLGQGDGQPQHF. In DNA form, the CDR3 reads TGTGCCAGCAGCTTAGGACAGGGGGATGGGCAGCCCCAGCATTTT.

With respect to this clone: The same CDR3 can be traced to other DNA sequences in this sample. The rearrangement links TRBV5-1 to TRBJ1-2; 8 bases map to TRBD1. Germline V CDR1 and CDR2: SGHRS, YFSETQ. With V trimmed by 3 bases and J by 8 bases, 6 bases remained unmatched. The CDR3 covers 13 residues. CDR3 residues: CASSSGQGGGYTF. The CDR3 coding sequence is TGCGCCAGCAGCTCCGGACAGGGTGGCGGCTACACCTTC.

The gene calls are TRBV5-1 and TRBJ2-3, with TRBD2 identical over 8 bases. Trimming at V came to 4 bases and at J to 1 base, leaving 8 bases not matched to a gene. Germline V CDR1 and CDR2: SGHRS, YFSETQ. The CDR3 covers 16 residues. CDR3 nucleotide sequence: TGCGCCAGCAGCCGAACGGGGGGGGTTGGCACAGATACGCAGTATTTT. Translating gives CASSRTGGVGTDTQYF.

This chain's CDR3 is CASSHIGTSATGELFF. The CDR3 coding sequence is TGTGCCAGCAGCCACATCGGGACTAGCGCCACCGGGGAGCTGTTTTTT. V gene TRBV4-2 combines with J gene TRBJ2-2, with 10 bases matching TRBD2. The CDR3 loop spans 16 amino acids. V shed 3 bases, J shed 4 bases, and the junction held 5 bases outside the gene matches. CDR1 and CDR2 (germline): LGHNA, YNFKEQ.

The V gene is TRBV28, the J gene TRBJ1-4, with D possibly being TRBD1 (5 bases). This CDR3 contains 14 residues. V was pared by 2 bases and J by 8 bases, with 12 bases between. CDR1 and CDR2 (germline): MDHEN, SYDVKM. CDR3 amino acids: CASSLRGILEKLFF. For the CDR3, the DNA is TGTGCCAGCAGTTTACGGGGGATTCTGGAAAAACTGTTTTTT.

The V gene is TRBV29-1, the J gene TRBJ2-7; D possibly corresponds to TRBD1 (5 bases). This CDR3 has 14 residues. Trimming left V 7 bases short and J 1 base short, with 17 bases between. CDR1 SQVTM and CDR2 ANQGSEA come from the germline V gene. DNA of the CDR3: TGCAGCGCCGAAGAGCCAGGGCGGTCCTACGAGCAGTACTTC. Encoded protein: CSAEEPGRSYEQYF.

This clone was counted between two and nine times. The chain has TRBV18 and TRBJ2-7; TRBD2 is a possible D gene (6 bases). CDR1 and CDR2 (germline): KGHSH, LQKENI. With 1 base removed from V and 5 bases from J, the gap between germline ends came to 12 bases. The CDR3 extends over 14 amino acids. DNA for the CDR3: TGTGCCAGCTCACCACAAGCGGGCGTCGACGAGCAGTACTTC. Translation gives CASSPQAGVDEQYF.

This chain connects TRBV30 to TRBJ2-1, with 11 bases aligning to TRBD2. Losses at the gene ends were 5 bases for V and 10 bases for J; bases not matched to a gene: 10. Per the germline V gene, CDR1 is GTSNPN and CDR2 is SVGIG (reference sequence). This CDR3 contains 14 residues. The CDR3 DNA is TGTGCCTGGGGTAGCGGGAGGGGGAGGGCAGAGCAGTTCTTC. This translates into CAWGSGRGRAEQFF.

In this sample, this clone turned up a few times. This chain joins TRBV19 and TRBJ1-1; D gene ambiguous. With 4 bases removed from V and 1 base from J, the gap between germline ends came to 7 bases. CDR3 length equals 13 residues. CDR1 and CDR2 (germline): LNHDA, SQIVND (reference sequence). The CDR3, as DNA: TGTGCCAGTAGTACCCCAGGGAACACTGAAGCTTTCTTT. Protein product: CASSTPGNTEAFF. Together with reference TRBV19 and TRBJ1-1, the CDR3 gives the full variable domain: DGGITQSPKYLFRKEGQNVTLSCEQNLNHDAMYWYRQDPGQGLRLIYYSQIVNDFQKGDIAEGYSVSREKKESFPLTVTSAQKNPTAFYLCASSTPGNTEAFFGQGTRLTVV.

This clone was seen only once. In nucleotides, the CDR3 is TGTGCCAGCAGCGTCGGAGGTGAGGACACTGAAGCTTTCTTT. Encoded protein: CASSVGGEDTEAFF. The rearrangement uses TRBV9 and TRBJ1-1; D gene ambiguous. The CDR3 sequence is 14 residues long. Germline lookup yields CDR1 SGDLS and CDR2 YYNGEE. V was pared by 2 bases and J by 3 bases, with 11 bases between.

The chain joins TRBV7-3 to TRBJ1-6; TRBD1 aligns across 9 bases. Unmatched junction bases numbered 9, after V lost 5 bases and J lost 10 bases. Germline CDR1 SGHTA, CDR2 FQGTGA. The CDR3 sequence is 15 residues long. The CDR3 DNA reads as TGTGCCAGCAGCCCCTATGGGACAGGGAACTCACCCCTCCACTTT. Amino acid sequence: CASSPYGTGNSPLHF.

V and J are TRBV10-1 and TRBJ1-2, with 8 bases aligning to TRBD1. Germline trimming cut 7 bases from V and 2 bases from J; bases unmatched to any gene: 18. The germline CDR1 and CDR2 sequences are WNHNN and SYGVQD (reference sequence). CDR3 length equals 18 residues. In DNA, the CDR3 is TGCGCCAGCATAATCCCACGAGGACAGGGAATGTTCAACTATGGCTACACCTTC. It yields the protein CASIIPRGQGMFNYGYTF.